The 14 T cell receptor beta chains given below trace back to one sample, sequenced in a study of shared clonotypes between healthy human individuals (dated by TCRdb to the early 2020s). The library was built by means of the immunoSEQ multiplex PCR assay. What TCRdb holds here is the immuneACCESS table cut down to in-frame rearrangements. Part of the clones is not present; checked against another copy, under half of the missing clones reflect an unresolved V gene, and the others are unexplained. The sample includes millions of clones, with around 96% observed a single time. The top ten constitute about 1.1% of the sample. CD8 naive samples consisted of CD45RO-negative cells that were positively selected for CCR7, yielding a CD45RA+CCR7+ population without TemRA cells. Sequences were obtained from naive CD8+ T cells sorted from blood. The cell subset or site label, as the study defines it: CD45RA+CCR7+. All receptors come from a man aged 18-30 years in good health.

The chain couples TRBV7-9 to TRBJ2-1, with 8 bases identical to TRBD2. Losses at the gene ends were 3 bases for V and 3 bases for J; bases not matched to a gene: 13. The CDR3 is 18 residues long. The germline CDR1 and CDR2 sequences are SEHNR and FQNEAQ (reference sequence). This CDR3 is CASSFGPSGGDHYNEQFF. CDR3 nucleotide sequence: TGTGCCAGCAGCTTCGGGCCGAGCGGGGGTGACCACTACAATGAGCAGTTCTTC. The full variable domain, with the rest looked up from reference TRBV7-9 and TRBJ2-1, is DTGVSQNPRHKITKRGQNVTFRCDPISEHNRLYWYRQTLGQGPEFLTYFQNEAQLEKSRLLSDRFSAERPKGSFSTLEIQRTEQGDSAMYLCASSFGPSGGDHYNEQFFGPGTRLTVL.

V gene TRBV5-8 combines with J gene TRBJ1-2, with a tentative D call TRBD1 (6 bases). CDR3 size: 14 residues. In germline, CDR1 is SGHTS, CDR2 YDEGEE. Trimming left V 1 base short and J 4 bases short, with 11 bases between. CDR3 bases: TGTGCCAGCAGCTTGTTTGGGACACTCTATGGCTACACCTTC. Protein sequence: CASSLFGTLYGYTF.

This chain uses TRBV7-9 with TRBJ2-7; 7 bases align to TRBD2. Germline assignment: CDR1 SEHNR and CDR2 FQNEAQ (reference sequence). Trimming at V came to 4 bases and at J to 2 bases, leaving 8 bases not matched to a gene. The CDR3 is 15 residues long. The CDR3 nucleotides are TGTGCCAGCAGCTCCTCAGGGACTACGACCTACGAGCAGTACTTC. This codes for CASSSSGTTTYEQYF.

This clone has only a few counts. This chain joins TRBV5-8 and TRBJ2-5; D remains unclear. The CDR3 has 14 residues. Germline V gene sequence: CDR1 SGHTS, CDR2 YDEGEE. V was shortened by 5 bases and J by 2 bases, with 13 bases between the two germline ends. The CDR3 loop is CASSLKGRQETQYF. The CDR3 DNA sequence: TGTGCCAGCAGTTTGAAGGGTCGGCAAGAGACCCAGTACTTC.

The chain recombines TRBV11-2 with TRBJ2-7; D is unresolved. The CDR3 is 12 amino acids. Germline loops: CDR1 SGHAT, CDR2 FQNNGV. V was cut by 2 bases and J by 5 bases, with 7 bases left in between. The CDR3 DNA is TGTGCCAGCAGCTTAACGCCCGACGAGCAGTACTTC. Translation gives CASSLTPDEQYF.

J is TRBJ1-1 and V is TRBV10-3; no reliable D call. V lost 2 bases to trimming and J lost 7 bases, with 11 bases between them. This CDR3 spans 13 amino acids. Germline V gene sequence: CDR1 ENHRY, CDR2 SYGVKD. The CDR3 region is CAISEETDIEAFF. The CDR3 DNA reads as TGTGCCATCAGTGAGGAAACAGACATTGAAGCTTTCTTT.

This chain joins TRBV19 and TRBJ2-1; no definite D call. Trimming removed 3 bases from V and 9 bases from J, with 12 bases in between. Germline V gives CDR1 LNHDA, CDR2 SQIVND (reference sequence). This CDR3 is built from 13 residues. CDR3 residues: CASSIVLGPEQFF. The CDR3 DNA reads as TGTGCCAGTAGTATCGTTCTGGGTCCTGAGCAGTTCTTC.

The V and J genes are TRBV27 and TRBJ2-3; tentatively, D is TRBD2 (5 bases). CDR3 length: 16 amino acids. V was pared by 5 bases and J by 4 bases, with 19 bases between. Germline V gene lookup returns CDR1 MNHEY and CDR2 SMNVEV (reference sequence). Here the CDR3 DNA reads TGTGCCAGCAGTGTCTGGCCCGGCGAGGGAGCAGATACGCAGTATTTT. Its translation: CASSVWPGEGADTQYF.

CDR3 sequence: CASSGTPYQPQHF. The DNA for the CDR3 is TGTGCCAGTTCCGGGACACCTTATCAGCCCCAGCATTTT. The V gene is TRBV27, the J gene TRBJ1-5, with a tentative D call TRBD1 (6 bases). This CDR3 region has 13 residues. The V end lost 9 bases, the J end lost 5 bases, and 14 bases lay between the germline ends. Germline V gene lookup returns CDR1 MNHEY and CDR2 SMNVEV (reference sequence).

The sample holds one count of this clone. The sample contains more than one DNA sequence encoding this CDR3. The chain uses TRBV19 and TRBJ1-1; no reliable D call. Trimming cost V 1 base and J 4 bases, with 10 bases left between them. The V gene's germline CDR1 is LNHDA and CDR2 SQIVND (reference sequence). The CDR3 has 14 amino acids. CDR3 loop: CASSIVGGRTEAFF. CDR3 coding DNA: TGTGCCAGTAGTATAGTGGGAGGGCGCACTGAAGCTTTCTTT.

The chain is built from TRBV5-1 and TRBJ2-7; no reliable D call. Germline CDR1 is SGHRS and CDR2 is YFSETQ. The V end was cut by 1 base, the J end by 1 base, with 9 bases between. This CDR3 spans 14 amino acids. DNA for the CDR3: TGCGCCAGCAGCTTGACGACGGAATCCTACGAGCAGTACTTC. This gives the protein CASSLTTESYEQYF.

This clone appeared once. CDR3 amino acids: CASSVNGGSEQYF. CDR3 DNA: TGTGCCAGCAGCGTAAATGGAGGGAGCGAGCAGTACTTC. V usage is TRBV9 and J usage is TRBJ2-7; perhaps TRBD2 as D (6 bases). CDR3 length equals 13 residues. CDR1 is SGDLS and CDR2 is YYNGEE in the germline V gene. Trimming removed 1 base from V and 6 bases from J, with 11 bases in between.

The genes are TRBV6-5 and TRBJ2-2; D is unclear. Trimming took 6 bases from V and 6 from J, leaving 17 bases between them. The germline V gene has CDR1 MNHEY and CDR2 SVGAGI. This CDR3 has 15 residues. CDR3 coding DNA: TGTGCCAGCAGCCTTTACTTCTCGGCTCCCGGGGAGCTGTTTTTT. Translating it yields CASSLYFSAPGELFF.

V is TRBV5-8 and J is TRBJ2-2; TRBD1 matches 8 bases. V lost 4 bases and J lost 1; bases outside the gene matches: 9. CDR1 is SGHTS and CDR2 is YDEGEE in the germline V gene. This CDR3 has 17 residues. The CDR3 region is CASSPFAGTGNTGELFF. CDR3 DNA sequence: TGTGCCAGCAGCCCCTTCGCCGGGACAGGGAACACCGGGGAGCTGTTTTTT.